This T cell receptor (beta chain) was sequenced in a study of early T cells in non-severe SARS-CoV-2 infection (dated by TCRdb to the early 2020s). At the level of the whole study: Because TCR sequencing was done on bulk RNA from unsorted whole blood, the alpha and beta chains could not be paired.

A case-control design nested within a healthcare worker cohort in London, UK, was used, with weekly nasopharyngeal swab PCR tests and blood sampling performed. Healthcare workers were enrolled in the week of the UK lockdown, from 23 to 31 March 2020, and were followed every week for up to 16 weeks. Receptor amplification or capture employed 5' RACE. The sequencing machine was a NextSeq 500. To correct for sequencing error and PCR bias, the TCR library protocol tagged individual cDNA molecules with unique molecular identifiers. TCR alpha and beta chains were both sequenced, and the abundances of alpha and beta sequences in each sample were closely correlated with each other. In the source study's methods: V gene, J gene and CDR3 annotation of TCR sequences was performed with Decombinator V4. TCRs were defined as expanded if a significant change between any two time points was detected under a Poisson model with p below 0.0001. TCR abundances were normalised to the total number of TCRs sequenced in each sample and reported as counts per million. TRAV1-2 paired with TRAJ12, TRAJ20 or TRAJ33 defined MAIT TCRs, while TRAV10 paired with TRAJ18 defined iNKT TCRs. A search of VDJdb, accessed on 1 November 2021, was run for TCRs annotated to CMV, EBV and SARS-CoV-2, with TCRs annotated for multiple antigens excluded. The public reads were reanalyzed by TCRdb: fastp trimming at Q25, MiXCR alignment, in-frame beta chains only. Identical CDR3 proteins give one entry, which carries the most common genes and DNA. The V and J calls come from TCRdb's annotation, not from the publication. Here the sample has about 86,000 distinct CDR3 sequences; under 15% occur a single time. The ten largest make up 6% to 7.5% of the sample.

The CDR3 measures 11 amino acids from cysteine to phenylalanine. CDR3 DNA is the only sequence kept; it has 33 bases, read in frame from the first base. V has 7 bases trimmed and J has 4 bases trimmed; junction bases matching no gene number 2. The germline V gene supplies CDR1 SGDLS and CDR2 YYNGEE. The study at large found these results: VDJdb matching was skewed toward anti-spike CD8 responses, so virus-specific expansions were likely underestimated and private and CD4 specificities were missed.

This clonotype was seen a handful of times. What antigen it recognizes has not been identified. Within one base of it there is no much larger clone, and no base qualities were kept. Sequencing was done on a sample of whole blood. This receptor was identified in an adult who was a healthcare worker with PCR-confirmed SARS-CoV-2 infection or an uninfected control (not recorded which). This sequence uses TRBV9 and TRBJ2-7, and TRBD2 aligns with 7 junction nucleotides. The nucleotides read TGTGCCAGCGGGACTATATACGAGCAGTACTTC. Its translation reads: CASGTIYEQYF.